The clone carrying this T cell receptor beta chain occurred many times. Antigen unknown. Germline loops: CDR1 SEHNR, CDR2 FQNEAQ (reference sequence). The CDR3 is 15 amino acids. The V gene lost 5 bases and the J gene lost 0 bases, with 11 bases spanning the gap. These data come from a study of T cells in Graves' hyperthyroidism and ophthalmopathy. Amplification of TCR beta CDR3 regions was performed using RNA transcripts as template. Researchers ran a first-round RT-PCR on the TCR CDR3 using the HTBI primer set. TCRdb fed the multiplex PCR reads into MiXCR, producing one record per CDR3 protein. The data show fewer than 750,000 distinct CDR3 sequences, with 46% seen just once and about 8.3% held by the top ten. Overall study results and limits: Clonotypes that were expanded in thyroid above 0.001 mostly appeared in blood too.

The clonotype was recovered from a woman between 18 and 30 years old with Graves' hyperthyroidism. V usage is TRBV7-9 and J usage is TRBJ1-3, with unresolved D. Sequenced sample: peripheral blood or thyroid tissue (not recorded which). Written as DNA, the CDR3 is TGTGCCAGCAGCCTGCTGACCTACTCTGGAAACACCATATATTTT. Translation gives CASSLLTYSGNTIYF.